The 20 T cell receptor beta chains in this list originate from one sample, sequenced in a study of blood T cell repertoires in COVID-19 (dated by TCRdb to the early 2020s). Libraries were constructed by the immunoSEQ multiplex PCR assay. TCRdb's version of the immuneACCESS table is confined to in-frame rearrangements and falls short of the full clone set. An unresolved V gene accounts for under half of the shortfall where checked; the remainder is of unknown origin. This sample lists about 420,000 clones; around 90% were detected once. Jointly, the top ten make up about 0.91% of the sample. Sequencing used peripheral blood. The receptors stem from a man aged 18-30 years with COVID-19, enrolled during active disease.

This clone came up once. The V call is TRBV11-2, the J call TRBJ2-7, with 8 bases aligning to TRBD2. The J segment lost 0 bases and the V segment lost 3 bases, leaving 13 bases of the junction unmatched. Germline-derived CDR1 and CDR2 are SGHAT and FQNNGV. This CDR3 has 18 residues. CDR3 sequence: CASSFQFTSGSSSYEQYF. Written as DNA, the CDR3 is TGTGCCAGCAGCTTCCAATTCACTAGCGGTTCCTCCTCCTACGAGCAGTACTTC.

This rearrangement joins TRBV11-2 to TRBJ1-2; D is possibly TRBD1 (6 bases). Trimming cost V 1 base and J 8 bases, with 8 bases left between them. This CDR3 has 12 residues. Germline CDR1 SGHAT, CDR2 FQNNGV. CDR3 coding DNA: TGTGCCAGCAGCTTAGTTGGGGGCGGCTACACCTTC. Its protein is CASSLVGGGYTF.

The gene calls are TRBV14 and TRBJ1-2, with a weak D call TRBD1 (6 bases). The germline CDR1 and CDR2 sequences are SGHDN and FVKESK. Between the trimmed V and J ends, which lost 2 bases and 4 bases, there was a span of 11 bases. This CDR3 contains 14 residues. The CDR3 here is CASSQQTGFYGYTF. The CDR3 DNA reads TGTGCCAGCAGCCAACAGACAGGATTCTATGGCTACACCTTC.

CDR3: CASSQVGSGSYNEQFF. CDR3 coding DNA: TGTGCCAGCAGCCAAGTCGGCAGCGGGAGTTACAATGAGCAGTTCTTC. The J gene is TRBJ2-1, the V gene TRBV4-2; 8 nucleotides agree with TRBD2. Germline CDR1 is LGHNA and CDR2 is YNFKEQ. The CDR3 loop spans 16 amino acids. The J segment lost 4 bases and the V segment lost 1 base, leaving 6 bases of the junction unmatched.

The chain combines TRBV12-3 or TRBV12-4 with TRBJ2-1, with a possible D match to TRBD2 (5 bases). V shed 8 bases and J shed 0 bases, with 8 bases lying between them. The CDR3 has 13 residues. The CDR3 is CASGLDSYNEQFF. The CDR3 nucleotides are TGTGCCAGCGGACTCGACTCCTACAATGAGCAGTTCTTC.

This clone showed up just once. The chain employs TRBV7-9 and TRBJ2-7, with 10 nucleotides matching TRBD1. Germline CDR1 SEHNR, CDR2 FQNEAQ (reference sequence). The trim removed 5 bases at V and 4 bases at J, leaving 5 bases unmatched. The CDR3 consists of 14 residues. The CDR3 nucleotides read TGTGCCAGCAGCCGGACAGGGGGTTGGTACGAGCAGTACTTC. Protein: CASSRTGGWYEQYF.

The chain carries TRBV9 and TRBJ1-2; D not certain. Trimming cost V 0 bases and J 3 bases, with 6 bases left between them. Germline lookup yields CDR1 SGDLS and CDR2 YYNGEE. The CDR3 spans 13 residues. CDR3: CASSVGSDYGYTF. The CDR3, as DNA: TGTGCCAGCAGCGTAGGGTCAGACTATGGCTACACCTTC.

The V call is TRBV2, the J call TRBJ2-5, with D perhaps TRBD2 (5 bases). Between the trimmed V and J ends, which lost 8 bases and 6 bases, there was a span of 13 bases. The CDR3 is 12 residues long. CDR1 and CDR2 (germline): SNHLY, FYNNEI. CDR3 amino acids: CASSEGLKTQYF. CDR3 bases: TGTGCCAGCTCAGAGGGTCTAAAGACCCAGTACTTC.

The genes are TRBV27 and TRBJ2-3; 7 bases are shared with TRBD2. The V gene's germline CDR1 is MNHEY and CDR2 SMNVEV (reference sequence). This CDR3 is built from 17 residues. The trim removed 6 bases at V and 2 bases at J, leaving 14 bases unmatched. In DNA, the CDR3 is TGTGCCAGCAGCCGGACTCCCCCCGGGACTATCACAGATACGCAGTATTTT. It translates to CASSRTPPGTITDTQYF.

The chain carries TRBV7-8 and TRBJ2-1; 9 bases agree with TRBD2. Trimming at V came to 5 bases and at J to 1 base, leaving 15 bases not matched to a gene. CDR3 length: 19 residues. The germline V gene encodes CDR1 SGHVS and CDR2 FQNEAQ. CDR3 coding DNA: TGTGCCAGCAGCCCCCGGAGTAGCGGGAGCGTTGGTTCCTACAATGAGCAGTTCTTC. It specifies CASSPRSSGSVGSYNEQFF.

V usage is TRBV14 and J usage is TRBJ2-1; 9 nucleotides align to TRBD2. V was clipped by 2 bases and J by 6 bases; unmatched bases: 14. The CDR3 is 18 amino acids. Germline V gene sequence: CDR1 SGHDN, CDR2 FVKESK. In DNA form, the CDR3 reads TGTGCCAGCAGCCAACCTAGGACCCTAGCGGGGAGTATCAATGAGCAGTTCTTC. Its protein is CASSQPRTLAGSINEQFF. Full variable domain (rest looked up from reference TRBV14 and TRBJ2-1): EAGVTQFPSHSVIEKGQTVTLRCDPISGHDNLYWYRRVMGKEIKFLLHFVKESKQDESGMPNNRFLAERTGGTYSTLKVQPAELEDSGVYFCASSQPRTLAGSINEQFFGPGTRLTVL.

This clone was detected only once. The rearrangement uses TRBV11-3 and TRBJ2-5, with D perhaps matching TRBD2 (5 bases). There are 17 residues in the CDR3. Germline V gene data show CDR1 as SGHNT and CDR2 as YENEEA. Trimming took off 4 bases at V and 5 bases at J, with 23 bases between the two ends. CDR3 sequence reads: CASSSLRMREIWETQYF. In DNA, the CDR3 is TGTGCCAGCAGCTCCCTCCGAATGAGGGAGATCTGGGAGACCCAGTACTTC.

V usage is TRBV3-1 (or the pseudogene TRBV3-2) and J usage is TRBJ2-7; TRBD2 is a possible D gene (7 bases). V lost 3 bases and J lost 1, with 16 bases in between. Germline CDR1 LGHDT, CDR2 YNNKEL (reference sequence). The CDR3 loop spans 16 amino acids. The CDR3, as DNA: TGTGCCAGCAGCCACCTCTTCGGGGGGCCGTCCTACGAGCAGTACTTC. Its protein product is CASSHLFGGPSYEQYF.

The CDR3 nucleotides are TGTGCCAGCAGCCAACAGGGGGTGGCCTACGAGCAGTACTTC. It yields the protein CASSQQGVAYEQYF. The V call is TRBV5-4, the J call TRBJ2-7, with 8 bases aligning to TRBD1. Trimming took 4 bases from V and 2 from J; bases not matched to a gene: 5. CDR3 length: 14 amino acids. Germline loops: CDR1 SGHNT, CDR2 YYREEE (reference sequence).

This chain links TRBV6-1 with TRBJ2-7; 8 nucleotides align to TRBD2. The trim removed 3 bases at V and 3 bases at J, leaving 4 bases unmatched. Germline-derived CDR1 and CDR2 are MNHNS and SASEGT. The CDR3 sequence is 14 residues long. CDR3 sequence (DNA): TGTGCCAGCAGTGAGGAGGGGACTAGCTACGAGCAGTACTTC. Translating it yields CASSEEGTSYEQYF.

The chain carries TRBV27 and TRBJ1-1, with 7 bases aligning to TRBD1. The CDR3 totals 16 residues. The germline V gene encodes CDR1 MNHEY and CDR2 SMNVEV (reference sequence). V was pared by 6 bases and J by 0 bases, with 10 bases of the junction left unmatched. CDR3 DNA: TGTGCCAGCAGGGAAACCCGGGGACAGTTGAACACTGAAGCTTTCTTT. Translation: CASRETRGQLNTEAFF.

The chain links TRBV6-1 to TRBJ1-3; 7 bases are a match to TRBD1. This CDR3 region has 14 residues. V lost 3 bases and J lost 3; bases outside the gene matches: 2. Germline CDR1 reads MNHNS; CDR2 reads SASEGT. This CDR3 reads CASSDGTDGNTIYF. CDR3 bases: TGTGCCAGCAGTGACGGGACAGATGGAAACACCATATATTTT.

This clone has a count of ten or more. One junction end disagrees with the germline gene, perhaps due to a read error. The genes are TRBV7-8 and TRBJ2-3; 9 bases fit TRBD2. The germline V gene has CDR1 SGHVS and CDR2 FQNEAQ. This CDR3 region has 16 residues. The CDR3, as DNA: TGTGCCAGCAGCATAGCAGGCGGGGGGGGGACAGATACGCAGTATTTT. It translates to CASSIAGGGGTDTQYF.

This clone was seen more than once but under ten times. The CDR3 sequence: CASSDLDLREGGTQYF. CDR3 DNA sequence: TGTGCCAGCAGTGATCTTGACCTACGGGAGGGGGGGACCCAGTACTTC. The J gene is TRBJ2-5, the V gene TRBV25-1; the match to TRBD2 covers 8 bases. Germline-derived CDR1 and CDR2 are MGHDK and SYGVNS. The CDR3 covers 16 residues. V shed 3 bases and J 7 bases; nucleotides not matched to a gene: 13. The full variable domain, completed using reference TRBV25-1 and TRBJ2-5, is EADIYQTPRYLVIGTGKKITLECSQTMGHDKMYWYQQDPGMELHLIHYSYGVNSTEKGDLSSESTVSRIRTEHFPLTLESARPSHTSQYLCASSDLDLREGGTQYFGPGTRLLVL.

J is TRBJ1-4 and V is TRBV6-6, with 7 bases that match TRBD1. This CDR3 has 15 amino acids. Germline loops: CDR1 MNHNY, CDR2 SVGAGI (reference sequence). Trimming took 5 bases from V and 1 from J; bases not matched to a gene: 4. The CDR3 DNA reads as TGTGCCAGCAGTGACACAGGGGAAACTAATGAAAAACTGTTTTTT. This gives the protein CASSDTGETNEKLFF.